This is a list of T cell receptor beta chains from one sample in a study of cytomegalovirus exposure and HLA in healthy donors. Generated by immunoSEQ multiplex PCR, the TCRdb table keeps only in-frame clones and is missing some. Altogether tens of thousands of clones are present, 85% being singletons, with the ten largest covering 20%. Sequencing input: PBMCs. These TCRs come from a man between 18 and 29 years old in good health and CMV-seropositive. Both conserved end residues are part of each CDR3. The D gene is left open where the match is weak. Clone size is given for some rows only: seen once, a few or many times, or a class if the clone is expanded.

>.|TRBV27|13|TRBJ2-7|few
CASSQGLGHEQYF
TGTGCCAGCAGCCAGGGGTTGGGCCACGAGCAGTACTTC
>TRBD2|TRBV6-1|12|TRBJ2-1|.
CASTSGSNEQFF
TGTGCCAGCACTAGCGGGAGCAATGAGCAGTTCTTC
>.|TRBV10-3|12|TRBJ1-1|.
CASVGGRTEAFF
TGTGCCTCCGTAGGGGGACGCACTGAAGCTTTCTTT
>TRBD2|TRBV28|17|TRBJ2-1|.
CASSLAAASGIYNEQFF
TGTGCCAGCAGTTTGGCGGCGGCTAGCGGGATCTACAATGAGCAGTTCTTC
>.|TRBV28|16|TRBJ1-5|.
CASNTQPWRVNQPQHF
TGTGCCAGCAACACACAACCCTGGAGGGTTAATCAGCCCCAGCATTTT
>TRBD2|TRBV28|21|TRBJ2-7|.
CASSLRLSSGRPEYYYYEQYF
TGTGCCAGCAGTCTAAGGCTCTCTAGCGGGAGACCGGAATACTACTACTACGAGCAGTACTTC
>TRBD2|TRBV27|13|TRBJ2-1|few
CASSKLAANEQFF
TGTGCCAGCAGTAAGCTAGCGGCGAATGAGCAGTTCTTC
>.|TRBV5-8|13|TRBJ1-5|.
CASRFTGIGPQHF
TGTGCCAGCAGGTTTACAGGAATTGGGCCCCAGCATTTT
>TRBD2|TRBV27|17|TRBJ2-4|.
CASSSGLADLAKNIQYF
TGTGCCAGCAGTTCAGGCCTAGCGGATTTAGCCAAAAACATTCAGTACTTC
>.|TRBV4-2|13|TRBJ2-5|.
CASSQGARETQYF
TGTGCCAGCAGCCAAGGGGCCCGGGAGACCCAGTACTTC
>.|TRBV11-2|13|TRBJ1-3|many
CASSLQRGNTIYF
TGTGCCAGCAGCTTACAGCGGGGAAACACCATATATTTT
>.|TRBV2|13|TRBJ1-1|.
CASSEQTDTEAFF
TGTGCCAGCAGTGAACAGACAGACACTGAAGCTTTCTTT
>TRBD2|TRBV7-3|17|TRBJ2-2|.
CAIWASGRTENTGELFF
TGTGCCATATGGGCTAGCGGGAGAACTGAAAACACCGGGGAGCTGTTTTTT
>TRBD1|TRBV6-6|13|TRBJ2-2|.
CASTRGRTGELFF
TGTGCCAGCACCAGGGGGCGTACCGGGGAGCTGTTTTTT
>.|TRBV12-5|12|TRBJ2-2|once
CASGSGTGELFF
TGTGCTAGTGGTTCCGGCACCGGGGAGCTGTTTTTT
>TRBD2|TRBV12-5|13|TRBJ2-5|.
CASGFLAEETQYF
TGTGCTAGTGGTTTTCTAGCGGAAGAGACCCAGTACTTC
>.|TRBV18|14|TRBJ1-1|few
CASSPQGLGTEAFF
TGTGCCAGCTCACCGCAGGGGTTGGGAACTGAAGCTTTCTTT
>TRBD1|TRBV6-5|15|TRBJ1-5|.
CASSSTGGTNQPQHF
TGTGCCAGCAGCTCGACAGGGGGGACAAATCAGCCCCAGCATTTT
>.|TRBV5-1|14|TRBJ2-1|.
CASSRGEGHNEQFF
TGCGCCAGCAGCAGGGGGGAGGGCCACAATGAGCAGTTCTTC
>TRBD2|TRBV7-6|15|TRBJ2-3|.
CASSSLSGRVDTQYF
TGTGCCAGCAGCTCACTAAGCGGGAGGGTAGATACGCAGTATTTT
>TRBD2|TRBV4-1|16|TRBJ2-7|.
CASSPRAGEASYEQYF
TGCGCCAGCAGCCCTCGGGCGGGAGAGGCATCCTACGAGCAGTACTTC
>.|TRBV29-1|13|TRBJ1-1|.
CSVLTTRDTEAFF
TGCAGCGTTCTTACCACGAGGGACACTGAAGCTTTCTTT
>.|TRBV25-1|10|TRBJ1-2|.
CASSANGYTF
TGTGCCAGCAGTGCAAATGGCTACACCTTC
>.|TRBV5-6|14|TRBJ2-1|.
CASSPFTAVNEQFF
TGTGCCAGCAGCCCTTTTACTGCGGTCAATGAGCAGTTCTTC
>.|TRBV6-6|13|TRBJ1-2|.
CASSSGANYGYTF
TGTGCCAGCTCCTCGGGGGCTAACTATGGCTACACCTTC
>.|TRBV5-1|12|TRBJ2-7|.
CASSLTGREQYF
TGCGCCAGCAGCTTGACAGGGCGCGAGCAGTACTTC
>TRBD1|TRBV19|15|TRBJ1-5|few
CASSIGQGGNQPQHF
TGTGCCAGTAGTATAGGGCAGGGGGGAAATCAGCCCCAGCATTTT
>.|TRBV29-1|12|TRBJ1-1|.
CSGGGGNTEAFF
TGCAGCGGGGGTGGAGGGAACACTGAAGCTTTCTTT
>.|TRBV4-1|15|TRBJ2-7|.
CASSQGSGDSYEQYF
TGCGCCAGCAGCCAAGGGTCAGGGGACTCCTACGAGCAGTACTTC
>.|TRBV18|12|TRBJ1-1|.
CASSSRGSEAFF
TGTGCCAGCTCATCCAGGGGTAGTGAAGCTTTCTTT
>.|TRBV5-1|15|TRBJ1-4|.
CASSFSNRQDEKLFF
TGCGCCAGCAGCTTTTCTAACAGGCAGGATGAAAAACTGTTTTTT
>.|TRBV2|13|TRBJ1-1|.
CASSAWRGTEAFF
TGTGCCAGCAGTGCGTGGAGGGGCACTGAAGCTTTCTTT
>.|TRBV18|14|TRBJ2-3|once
CASSPGAGTDTQYF
TGTGCCAGCTCACCAGGGGCAGGCACAGATACGCAGTATTTT
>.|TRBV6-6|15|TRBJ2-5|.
CASSYIAETRETQYF
TGTGCCAGCAGTTACATAGCGGAGACGAGGGAGACCCAGTACTTC
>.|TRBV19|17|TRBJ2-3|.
CASSNEEEDRSTDTQYF
TGTGCCAGTAGTAACGAAGAGGAGGACAGAAGCACAGATACGCAGTATTTT
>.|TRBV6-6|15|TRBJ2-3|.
CATQGPRSGTDTQYF
TGTGCCACCCAGGGGCCAAGATCTGGCACAGATACGCAGTATTTT
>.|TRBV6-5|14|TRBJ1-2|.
CASSKEGVVYGYTF
TGTGCCAGCAGCAAAGAGGGGGTGGTCTATGGCTACACCTTC
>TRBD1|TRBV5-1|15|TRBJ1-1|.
CASSLGDSTNTEAFF
TGCGCCAGCAGCCTGGGGGACAGTACAAACACTGAAGCTTTCTTT
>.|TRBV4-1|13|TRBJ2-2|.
CASSQGGFGELFF
TGCGCCAGCAGCCAAGGAGGGTTCGGGGAGCTGTTTTTT
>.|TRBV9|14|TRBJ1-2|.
CASAAYRGLFGYTF
TGTGCCAGCGCTGCTTATAGGGGACTTTTTGGCTACACCTTC
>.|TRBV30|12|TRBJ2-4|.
CAWSPGGDIQYF
TGTGCCTGGAGTCCGGGCGGGGACATTCAGTACTTC
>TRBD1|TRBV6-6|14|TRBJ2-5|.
CASSYRQGGETQYF
TGTGCCAGCAGTTACCGACAGGGTGGAGAGACCCAGTACTTC
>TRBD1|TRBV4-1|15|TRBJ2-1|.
CASSPLQGGEGEQFF
TGCGCCAGCAGCCCCTTACAGGGGGGTGAAGGTGAGCAGTTCTTC
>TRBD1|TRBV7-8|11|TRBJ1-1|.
CASSRTGDAFF
TGTGCCAGCAGCCGAACAGGGGACGCTTTCTTT
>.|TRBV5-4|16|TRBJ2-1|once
CASSLGVAISYNEQFF
TGTGCCAGCAGTTTGGGGGTAGCGATATCCTACAATGAGCAGTTCTTC
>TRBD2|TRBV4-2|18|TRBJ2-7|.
CASSQDGPGLAGGNEQYF
TGTGCCAGCAGCCAAGATGGCCCTGGGCTAGCGGGAGGCAACGAGCAGTACTTC
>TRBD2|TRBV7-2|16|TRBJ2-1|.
CASSLTSGGAGVEQFF
TGTGCCAGCAGCTTGACTAGCGGGGGGGCAGGGGTTGAGCAGTTCTTC
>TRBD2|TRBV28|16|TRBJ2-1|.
CASRTEAGKAYNEQFF
TGTGCCAGCAGGACCGAAGCGGGGAAAGCCTACAATGAGCAGTTCTTC
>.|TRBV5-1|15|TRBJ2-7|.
CASTMTGLPTYEQYF
TGCGCCAGCACCATGACAGGACTCCCCACCTACGAGCAGTACTTC
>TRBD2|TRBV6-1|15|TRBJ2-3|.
CASSALAGGVDTQYF
TGTGCCAGCAGTGCACTAGCGGGAGGGGTAGATACGCAGTATTTT